This T cell receptor (beta chain) was sequenced in a study of blood T cells in healthy people across ages (dated by TCRdb to the mid-2010s). With regard to the full study: In model experiments, template switching captured about one uniquely barcoded TCR beta cDNA molecule for every two T cells. Using deep sequencing normalized with unique cDNA molecular identifiers, the study measured how TCR beta repertoire diversity changes with age. Donors were grouped into four age groups: young (average approximately 15 years), middle-aged (about 40), aged (over 55) and long-lived (less than 85). Donors of different ages were randomly distributed across sequencing lanes to avoid experimental bias. Two additional independent replicas of 1 million unique cDNA reads from the same blood draw were analyzed for two donors (one aged 18 to 29 and one aged 80 or older).

To prepare the library, 5' RACE was applied. The sample was run on an Illumina HiSeq 2500. A second PCR of roughly 7 to 11 cycles was run with a J-beta primer mix and a sample-barcoded 5' primer. A template-switch 5' adaptor carrying 12 random nucleotides introduced a unique molecular identifier onto each TCR beta cDNA molecule. At least 2.5 million CDR3-containing paired-end reads were obtained from each sample. First-strand cDNA was synthesized from all RNA with the Mint cDNA synthesis kit, primed by a TRBC-specific oligonucleotide. Following uracil-DNA glycosylase treatment, a first 18-cycle PCR with universal primers M1SS and BC2_uni_R was performed on all cDNA. Per the original workflow: For normalization, 1 million high-quality reads were randomly selected from each sample, with every read carrying a distinct molecular identifier. Instead of being binned into consensus sequences, reads that shared molecular identifiers were thrown out. MiTCR, run with a Q25 quality threshold and the strictest error-elimination algorithm, handled CDR3 identification, clonotype clustering and error correction. A nonparametric unseen species model with Euler transformation was used to estimate lower-bound total TCR beta diversity. In TCRdb, the public reads were trimmed at Q25 with fastp and aligned with MiXCR, with productive beta chains retained. Each record represents a unique CDR3 protein, reported with the most common genes and DNA among its rows. Here the V and J calls rest on TCRdb's processing, not on the authors' analysis. The sample table shows about 1.1 million distinct CDR3 sequences, and around two fifths are seen once. The ten largest clones take up roughly 13% of the sample.

Donors were 39 systemically healthy Caucasian individuals from Russia aged roughly 6 to 100 years. Each donor gave about 10 milliliters of peripheral blood, drawn into EDTA-treated Vacutainer tubes. Ficoll-Paque density-gradient centrifugation was used to isolate PBMCs, with at least 7 million per sample. Total RNA was extracted from PBMCs with Trizol reagent, with at least 5 micrograms obtained per sample. Naive CD45RAhigh/CD27high T cell percentages were measured by flow cytometry on a PBMC aliquot from every donor. Remarks on this clonotype: What antigen it recognizes has not been identified. Per-nucleotide qualities are absent, and no much larger clonotype sits a single base away.

Trimming takes 0 bases from V and 2 bases from J, and the germline ends sit 6 bases apart. Including the terminal cysteine and phenylalanine, the CDR3 comprises 15 residues. The entry retains the CDR3 DNA only, 45 bases that are in frame from base 1. The germline V gene sets CDR1 to KGHDR and CDR2 to SFDVKD. What the research found in general, with its limitations: The CMV infection status of donors was not known, potentially confounding age-related changes in expanded clonotypes. Total diversity estimates from one million sequenced T cells were considered lower bounds and underestimates. Compared with the aged group, the long-lived group had more naive CD4+ T cells, fewer expanded clones and increased TCR diversity, a pattern suggesting age selection. Since profiling was done on bulk unsorted PBMCs, naive and antigen-experienced compartments could not be conclusively compared. The percentage of naive T cells measured by flow cytometry correlated strongly with observed TCR beta diversity. Observed TCR beta diversity per million T cells fell roughly linearly with age, and a significant reduction was already apparent by age about 43.

The rearranged segments are TRBV24-1 and TRBJ2-2; the D gene cannot be named for sure. The receptor was derived from a man aged 18 to 35 in good health. Sequenced sample: blood. The base sequence is TGTGCCACCAGTGATTTGTTTACCAACACCGGGGAGCTGTTTTTT. This is translated as CATSDLFTNTGELFF.